This is a list of T cell receptor beta chains from one sample in a study of cytomegalovirus exposure and HLA in healthy donors. The data were produced by immunoSEQ multiplex PCR, yet TCRdb's version contains in-frame clones alone and is incomplete. The data show 200,000 to 250,000 clones, 85% to 90% seen once. Material: PBMCs. The receptors were sampled from a woman under 30 in good health and CMV-seronegative. The conserved cysteine and the conserved F or W are not part of the CDR3 here. A clone size is listed for some rows: how often the clone was seen (once, few, many), or a class if it is expanded.

j_call v_call clone_size cdr3_aa
TRBJ1-3 TRBV5-1 NA ASSLGSSGNTIY
TRBJ2-5 TRBV6-6 once ASSPGQETQY
TRBJ1-2 TRBV5-8 NA ASSLIGGGLGLYGYT
TRBJ1-3 TRBV11-3 NA ASRPPGTAGNTIY
TRBJ2-7 TRBV2 NA ARQQGGSYEQY
TRBJ1-5 TRBV7-2 NA ASSPQGDQPQH
TRBJ2-7 TRBV2 NA ASSERGGNEQY
TRBJ1-1 TRBV10-2 NA ASILSREAF
TRBJ1-2 TRBV6-6 NA ASSNPGQGAYGYT
TRBJ2-7 TRBV4-3 many ASSQGTGWDYEQY
TRBJ2-7 TRBV11-2 NA ASSLGVKGRSYEQY
TRBJ1-6 TRBV7-8 NA ASSLSPQGAGNSPRH
TRBJ1-4 TRBV4-3 few ASSPGLRPARDEKLF
TRBJ1-1 TRBV29-1 NA SARQGNTEAF
TRBJ2-2 TRBV5-1 NA ASSLVRQASAGELF
TRBJ1-3 TRBV5-6 NA ASIKLGQYYSGNTIY
TRBJ1-5 TRBV7-9 NA ASGGGGQGQPQH
TRBJ2-6 TRBV7-9 NA ASSHTGKNLVSGANVLT
TRBJ2-1 TRBV7-6 NA ASSLEGTIIGEQF
TRBJ1-3 TRBV11-2 few ASSSAYQFYQEEEDTIY
TRBJ2-7 TRBV27 NA ASSLRDRGFPYEQY
TRBJ2-1 TRBV5-6 NA ASSRTPGLGWTYNEQF
TRBJ1-2 TRBV18 NA ASSPPAGGNYGYT
TRBJ1-1 TRBV18 few ASSSNGVNTEAF
TRBJ1-2 TRBV2 NA ASSIGEWGGYT